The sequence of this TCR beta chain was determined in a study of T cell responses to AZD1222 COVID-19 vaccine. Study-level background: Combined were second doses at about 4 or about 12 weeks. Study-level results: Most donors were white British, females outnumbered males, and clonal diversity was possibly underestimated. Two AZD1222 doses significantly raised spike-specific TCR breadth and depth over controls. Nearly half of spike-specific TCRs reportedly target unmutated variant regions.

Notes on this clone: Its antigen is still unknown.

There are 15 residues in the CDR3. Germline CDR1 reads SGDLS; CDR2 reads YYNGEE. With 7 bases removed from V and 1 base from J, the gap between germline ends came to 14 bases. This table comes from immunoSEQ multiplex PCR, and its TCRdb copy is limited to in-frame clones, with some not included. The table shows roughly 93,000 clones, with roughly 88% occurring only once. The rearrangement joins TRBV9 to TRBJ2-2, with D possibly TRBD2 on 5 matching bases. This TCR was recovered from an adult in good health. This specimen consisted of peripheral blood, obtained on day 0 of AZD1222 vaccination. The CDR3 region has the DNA TGTGCCAGCGGCGAGGGCGAGAGGAACACCGGGGAGCTGTTTTTT. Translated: CASGEGERNTGELFF. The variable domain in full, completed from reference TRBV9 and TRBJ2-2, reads DSGVTQTPKHLITATGQRVTLRCSPRSGDLSVYWYQQSLDQGLQFLIQYYNGEERAKGNILERFSAQQFPDLHSELNLSSLELGDSALYFCASGEGERNTGELFFGEGSRLTVL.